Listed here are 26 T cell receptor beta chains from one sample, sequenced in a study of graft-versus-host responses after intestinal transplantation. Assay used: immunoSEQ multiplex PCR; TCRdb lists only in-frame clones, some missing. The data show over 80,000 clones, about 83% seen once. The source material was PBMCs, sampled 255 days after intestinal transplant. These receptors came from a human patient who received an intestinal transplant, so some T cells may come from the graft donor.

V usage is TRBV5-1 and J usage is TRBJ2-3; 13 bases align to TRBD2. The CDR3 runs 18 residues. Germline CDR1 reads SGHRS; CDR2 reads YFSETQ. V gave up 1 base and J gave up 2 bases; unmatched junction bases: 7. CDR3 sequence: CASSLKLAGGPLTDTQYF. As DNA, the CDR3 is TGCGCCAGCAGCTTGAAACTAGCGGGGGGGCCCCTCACAGATACGCAGTATTTT.

The rearrangement joins TRBV30 to TRBJ1-6; 7 bases match TRBD1. Germline trimming cut 1 base from V and 7 bases from J; bases unmatched to any gene: 4. Germline V lookup: CDR1 GTSNPN, CDR2 SVGIG (reference sequence). This CDR3 spans 14 amino acids. This chain's CDR3 is CAWSEQGLNSPLHF. The CDR3 nucleotides are TGTGCCTGGAGTGAACAGGGGTTAAATTCACCCCTCCACTTT.

The genes are TRBV19 and TRBJ1-1, with a tentative D call TRBD1 (6 bases). The CDR3 sequence is 12 residues long. Trimming stripped 1 base from V and 10 bases from J, with 10 bases between. Germline V gene data show CDR1 as LNHDA and CDR2 as SQIVND (reference sequence). CDR3 sequence: CASSIAGGAAFF. CDR3 nucleotides: TGTGCCAGTAGTATAGCGGGGGGCGCAGCTTTCTTT.

This chain uses TRBV28 with TRBJ1-1; D is ambiguous. The germline V gene has CDR1 MDHEN and CDR2 SYDVKM. Trimming cost V 2 bases and J 3 bases, with 10 bases left between them. The CDR3 extends over 14 amino acids. CDR3 in DNA: TGTGCCAGCAGTTTACTTACTAGGGACACTGAAGCTTTCTTT. Protein: CASSLLTRDTEAFF.

This chain links TRBV27 with TRBJ2-1; 7 positions agree with TRBD1. This CDR3 is built from 13 residues. Germline loops: CDR1 MNHEY, CDR2 SMNVEV (reference sequence). V gave up 4 bases and J gave up 9 bases; unmatched junction bases: 6. The CDR3 coding sequence is TGTGCCAGCAGTTCGACAGGGACAAGTGAGCAGTTCTTC. Translated: CASSSTGTSEQFF.

Only a few counts were recorded for this clone. The V gene is TRBV6-4, the J gene TRBJ1-6; D not certain. Trimming removed 4 bases from V and 7 bases from J, with 11 bases in between. This CDR3 contains 14 residues. The germline V gene encodes CDR1 MRHNA and CDR2 SNTAGT. The chain's CDR3 is CASSAGSTNSPLHF. The CDR3 DNA follows: TGTGCCAGCAGTGCTGGGTCCACAAATTCACCCCTCCACTTT.

This chain joins TRBV6-5 and TRBJ2-2, with TRBD1 as a possible D gene (5 bases). Per germline, CDR1 MNHEY and CDR2 SVGAGI. There are 14 residues in the CDR3. V dropped 6 bases and J dropped 4 bases, with 12 bases sitting between them. As DNA, the CDR3 is TGTGCCAGCAGAGGGGCCTCGGGCACCGGGGAGCTGTTTTTT. Its translation: CASRGASGTGELFF.

J is TRBJ2-1 and V is TRBV28; a weak D match, TRBD1 (5 bases). Germline V gene data show CDR1 as MDHEN and CDR2 as SYDVKM. Trimming pared 2 bases from V and 5 bases from J, leaving 13 bases between. The CDR3 has 15 residues. CDR3 DNA: TGTGCCAGCAGTTTAGGGTGGTTAGGGGACAATGAGCAGTTCTTC. Protein product: CASSLGWLGDNEQFF.

This clone came up a few times. The chain couples TRBV7-4 to TRBJ2-4, with 9 bases lining up with TRBD1. The CDR3 spans 16 residues. CDR1 SGHVT and CDR2 SQSDAQ come from the germline V gene. Germline trimming cut 5 bases from V and 0 bases from J; bases unmatched to any gene: 5. The CDR3 DNA reads TGTGCCAGCAGCCGCCGGGACAGGGCAGCCAAAAACATTCAGTACTTC. It encodes CASSRRDRAAKNIQYF. Full variable domain (missing parts from reference TRBV7-4 and TRBJ2-4): GAGVSQSPRYKVAKRGRDVALRCDSISGHVTLYWYRQTLGQGSEVLTYSQSDAQRDKSGRPSGRFSAERPERSVSTLKIQRTEQGDSAVYLCASSRRDRAAKNIQYFGAGTRLSVL.

J is TRBJ2-5 and V is TRBV7-9; D remains ambiguous. The DNA end lines up better with TRBJ2-7; the J call may be wrong. The CDR3 spans 13 residues. The germline gives CDR1 SEHNR, CDR2 FQNEAQ (reference sequence). The CDR3, as DNA: TGTGCCAGCAGCTTAGTTTCGGGCTACGAGCAGTACTTC. This sequence encodes CASSLVSGYEQYF.

V and J are TRBV14 and TRBJ1-3; a possible D gene is TRBD1 (5 bases). The V and J ends lost 0 bases and 0 bases respectively, with 12 bases between them. Germline V gene data show CDR1 as SGHDN and CDR2 as FVKESK. The CDR3 is 17 amino acids. This CDR3 reads CASSQELGTVSGNTIYF. CDR3 bases: TGTGCCAGCAGCCAAGAATTGGGGACGGTCTCTGGAAACACCATATATTTT.

The V and J genes are TRBV5-4 and TRBJ1-3; D unresolved. CDR1 is SGHNT and CDR2 is YYREEE in the germline V gene (reference sequence). Trimming stripped 4 bases from V and 3 bases from J, with 11 bases between. The CDR3 has 14 residues. Here the CDR3 DNA reads TGTGCCAGCAGCCCACACGAGGGTGGAAACACCATATATTTT. Protein: CASSPHEGGNTIYF.

CDR3 DNA sequence: TGTGCCAGTAGTATCGAGACTAGCGGGACTGTATTCTCCTACGAGCAGTACTTC. The encoded protein is CASSIETSGTVFSYEQYF. This chain links TRBV19 with TRBJ2-7, with TRBD2 matching over 11 bases. The CDR3 length is 18 residues. Looked up from germline, CDR1 is LNHDA and CDR2 is SQIVND (reference sequence). The junction had 10 bases not matched to a gene; V was cut back by 3 bases and J by 0 bases. The full variable domain, rest sourced from reference TRBV19 and TRBJ2-7, is DGGITQSPKYLFRKEGQNVTLSCEQNLNHDAMYWYRQDPGQGLRLIYYSQIVNDFQKGDIAEGYSVSREKKESFPLTVTSAQKNPTAFYLCASSIETSGTVFSYEQYFGPGTRLTVT.

The rearrangement links TRBV28 to TRBJ1-2, with D unclear. Trimming removed 1 base from V and 1 base from J, with 10 bases in between. Germline V gives CDR1 MDHEN, CDR2 SYDVKM. The CDR3 extends over 15 amino acids. The CDR3, as DNA: TGTGCCAGCAGTTTATTCCGGGAGCTTAACTATGGCTACACCTTC. This codes for CASSLFRELNYGYTF.

The J gene is TRBJ2-7, the V gene TRBV5-1; the D gene is possibly TRBD2 (5 bases). CDR3 length equals 14 residues. The V gene's germline CDR1 is SGHRS and CDR2 YFSETQ. V lost 1 base, J lost 11 bases, and 19 bases lay in between. This chain's CDR3 is CASSLSLRSTREYF. The DNA of the CDR3 is TGCGCCAGCAGCTTGTCCTTACGTTCTACGAGGGAGTACTTC.

V is TRBV6-1 and J is TRBJ2-1, with 8 positions matching TRBD2. Germline V gene sequence: CDR1 MNHNS, CDR2 SASEGT. The CDR3 loop spans 13 amino acids. After removal of 7 bases from V and 5 bases from J, the junction contained 4 bases not matched to a gene. Here the CDR3 reads CASKQLADNEQFF. The CDR3 DNA follows: TGTGCCAGCAAACAACTAGCGGACAATGAGCAGTTCTTC.

The V call is TRBV29-1, the J call TRBJ2-1; TRBD2 agrees at 14 bases. Germline V gene data show CDR1 as SQVTM and CDR2 as ANQGSEA. With 8 bases clipped from V and 9 bases from J, the junction kept 15 bases outside the gene matches. The CDR3 spans 16 residues. DNA of the CDR3: TGCAGCATACCGGGACTAGCGGGGGCCTCCTTCGTTGAGCAGTTCTTC. Protein sequence: CSIPGLAGASFVEQFF.

This clone showed up just once. The chain carries TRBV18 and TRBJ1-2; 7 nucleotides match TRBD1. The V gene's germline CDR1 is KGHSH and CDR2 LQKENI. This CDR3 has 17 residues. V dropped 0 bases and J dropped 4; count of bases not matched to a gene: 11. This CDR3 is CASSPPEVGRGTYGYTF. DNA of the CDR3: TGTGCCAGCTCACCACCGGAGGTCGGCAGGGGGACCTATGGCTACACCTTC.

V is TRBV29-1 and J is TRBJ2-7; no clear D. This CDR3 is 13 amino acids long. Trimming took off 4 bases at V and 0 bases at J, with 10 bases between the two ends. Per the germline V gene, CDR1 is SQVTM and CDR2 is ANQGSEA. For the CDR3, the DNA is TGCAGCGTTGTGGGCCTGAGCTCCTACGAGCAGTACTTC. Translated: CSVVGLSSYEQYF.

The chain couples TRBV30 to TRBJ2-7; TRBD1 matches 8 bases. Germline lookup yields CDR1 GTSNPN and CDR2 SVGIG (reference sequence). V lost 2 bases, J lost 5 bases, and 8 bases stayed unmatched. The CDR3 sequence is 14 residues long. The CDR3 DNA is TGTGCCTGGAGTCCACTACGCAGGGGGCACGAGCAGTACTTC. This gives the protein CAWSPLRRGHEQYF.

The chain uses TRBV28 and TRBJ2-7; TRBD2 matches 7 bases. The CDR3 contains 15 residues. Per the germline V gene, CDR1 is MDHEN and CDR2 is SYDVKM. J gave up 6 bases and V 2 bases, and 10 bases lay outside the gene matches. The CDR3 here is CASSLSGNNLREQYF. DNA of the CDR3: TGTGCCAGCAGTTTAAGCGGGAACAACCTTCGCGAGCAGTACTTC. Together with reference TRBV28 and TRBJ2-7, the CDR3 gives the full variable domain: DVKVTQSSRYLVKRTGEKVFLECVQDMDHENMFWYRQDPGLGLRLIYFSYDVKMKEKGDIPEGYSVSREKKERFSLILESASTNQTSMYLCASSLSGNNLREQYFGPGTRLTVT.

This chain links TRBV7-2 with TRBJ1-1; unclear D gene. Germline-derived CDR1 and CDR2 are SGHTA and FQGNSA. The V end lost 5 bases, the J end lost 0 bases, and 10 bases lay between the germline ends. The CDR3 loop spans 14 amino acids. The CDR3 DNA reads TGTGCCAGCAGCCGCACAGTGATGAACACTGAAGCTTTCTTT. Protein sequence: CASSRTVMNTEAFF.

The table lists this clone with a few counts. The chain has TRBV14 and TRBJ2-7, with TRBD1 matching over 11 bases. CDR3 length equals 17 residues. J lost 1 base, V lost 4 bases, and 9 bases had no gene match. CDR1 is SGHDN, CDR2 FVKESK, per germline. The CDR3 DNA follows: TGTGCCAGCAGCCCAATTGCTGGACAGGGGGCATCCTACGAGCAGTACGTC. Encoded protein: CASSPIAGQGASYEQYV.

V is TRBV6-1 and J is TRBJ2-2; 12 bases match TRBD1. This CDR3 contains 15 residues. Germline V gene lookup returns CDR1 MNHNS and CDR2 SASEGT. J lost 6 bases, V lost 6 bases, and 5 bases had no gene match. The CDR3 region has the DNA TGTGCCAGCAGCCGGGACAGGGGGCCCGCCGGGGAGCTGTTTTTT. Amino acid sequence: CASSRDRGPAGELFF.

The V and J genes are TRBV7-9 and TRBJ1-2; 9 bases are a match to TRBD1. Trimming removed 1 base from V and 7 bases from J; junction bases left unmatched: 1. CDR3 length equals 13 residues. Germline V gene lookup returns CDR1 SEHNR and CDR2 FQNEAQ (reference sequence). CDR3 sequence reads: CASSLGTGVGYTF. In DNA, the CDR3 is TGTGCCAGCAGCTTAGGGACAGGGGTTGGCTACACCTTC.

The chain joins TRBV18 to TRBJ2-7; unclear D gene. The length of the CDR3 is 14 residues. Deletions cut 0 bases from V and 3 bases from J, with 9 bases between. The germline V gene encodes CDR1 KGHSH and CDR2 LQKENI. The DNA of the CDR3 is TGTGCCAGCTCACCACCGTCCCTGGGCTACGAGCAGTACTTC. Translating it yields CASSPPSLGYEQYF.